A single TCR beta chain is shown here with its context. Its target is not known. The CDR3 covers 15 residues. Germline V gene data show CDR1 as SQVTM and CDR2 as ANQGSEA. V was pared by 6 bases and J by 2 bases, with 19 bases between. Sample treatment: oral pan-JAK inhibitor, 5-10 mg twice daily. The sample belongs to a study of CD8+ T cells in alopecia areata. On the study more broadly: It was oral tofacitinib, at 5 to 10 mg twice daily, that treated patients received.

Isolated RNA was reverse transcribed into cDNA used as the sequencing template. Generated by immunoSEQ multiplex PCR, the TCRdb table keeps only in-frame clones and is missing some. Of under 150,000 clones listed, less than 70% were seen once; the top ten hold roughly 3.5%. Study-level results: Baseline CD8+ expansion's link to response remains uncertain, as there was one nonresponder.

The V and J genes are TRBV29-1 and TRBJ1-1, with D possibly TRBD1 on 6 matching bases. The sequencing here drew on CD4+ T cells sorted from blood, taken at week 24, from a patient treated with tofacitinib. The clonotype originates from a human donor with alopecia areata. CDR3 loop: CSVRPGTRANTEAFF. Written as DNA, the CDR3 is TGCAGCGTGAGGCCCGGGACAAGGGCCAACACTGAAGCTTTCTTT.